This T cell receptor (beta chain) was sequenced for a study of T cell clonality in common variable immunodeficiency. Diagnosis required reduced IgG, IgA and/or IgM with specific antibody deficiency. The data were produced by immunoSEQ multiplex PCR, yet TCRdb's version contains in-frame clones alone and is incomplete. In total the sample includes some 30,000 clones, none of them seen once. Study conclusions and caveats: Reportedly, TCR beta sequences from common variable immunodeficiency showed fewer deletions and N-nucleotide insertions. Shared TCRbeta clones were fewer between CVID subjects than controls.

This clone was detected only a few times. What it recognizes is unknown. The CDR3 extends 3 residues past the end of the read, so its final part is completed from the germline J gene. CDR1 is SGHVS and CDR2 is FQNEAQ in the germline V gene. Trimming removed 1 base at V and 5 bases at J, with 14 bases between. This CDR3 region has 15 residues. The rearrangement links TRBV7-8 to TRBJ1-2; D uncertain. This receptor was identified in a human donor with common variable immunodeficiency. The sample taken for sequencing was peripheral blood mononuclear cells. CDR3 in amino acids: CASSLVHGSLYGYTF. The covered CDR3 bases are TGTGCCAGCAGCTTAGTTCATGGTAGTTTATATGGC.